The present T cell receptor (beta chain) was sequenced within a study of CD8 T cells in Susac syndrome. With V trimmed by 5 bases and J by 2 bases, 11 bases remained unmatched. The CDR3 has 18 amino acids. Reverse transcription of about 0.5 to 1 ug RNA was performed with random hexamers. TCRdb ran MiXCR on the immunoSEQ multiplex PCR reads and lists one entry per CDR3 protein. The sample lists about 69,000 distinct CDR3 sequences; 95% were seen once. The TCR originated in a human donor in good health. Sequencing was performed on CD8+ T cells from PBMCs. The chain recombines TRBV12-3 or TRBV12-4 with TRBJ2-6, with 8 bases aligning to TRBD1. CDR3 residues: CASSTPTGDHAGANVLTF. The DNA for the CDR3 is TGTGCCAGCAGTACCCCGACAGGGGATCATGCTGGGGCCAACGTCCTGACTTTC.